This is a list of T cell receptor beta chains from one sample in a study of cytomegalovirus exposure and HLA in healthy donors. The assay was immunoSEQ multiplex PCR, and TCRdb's table has in-frame clones only and misses some. Reported are some 56,000 clones; the ten largest clones contain 10% to 15%. Sample: PBMCs. All receptors come from a woman aged 25-40 years in good health and CMV-seropositive. Each CDR3 is given with its conserved first and last residue. Each record gives: CDR3 DNA, CDR3 protein, J gene, V gene, D gene. A D gene is named only where the DNA matches it firmly.

CDR3 DNA: TGTGCCAGCAGCCCGGGGACTGCTTTAGCTAACTATGGCTACACCTTC; CDR3 protein: CASSPGTALANYGYTF; J gene: TRBJ1-2; V gene: TRBV11-2; D gene: NA
CDR3 DNA: TGCGCCAGCAGCCCGGGACTAGCGGGGGGGCTGACAGATACGCAGTATTTT; CDR3 protein: CASSPGLAGGLTDTQYF; J gene: TRBJ2-3; V gene: TRBV5-1; D gene: TRBD2
CDR3 DNA: TGTGCCAGCAGCTGGGGACAGAACTACGAGCAGTACTTC; CDR3 protein: CASSWGQNYEQYF; J gene: TRBJ2-7; V gene: TRBV11-3; D gene: TRBD1
CDR3 DNA: TGCGCCAGCAGAACCGGGACAGGGCTCTATGGCTACACCTTC; CDR3 protein: CASRTGTGLYGYTF; J gene: TRBJ1-2; V gene: TRBV5-1; D gene: TRBD1
CDR3 DNA: TGCGCCAGCAGCCAAGTCCTCAGGGGGAACATTCAGTACTTC; CDR3 protein: CASSQVLRGNIQYF; J gene: TRBJ2-4; V gene: TRBV4-1; D gene: TRBD1
CDR3 DNA: TGTGCCAGCAGCCAAACCCCCGGACAGTCCTACGAGCAGTACTTC; CDR3 protein: CASSQTPGQSYEQYF; J gene: TRBJ2-7; V gene: TRBV9; D gene: NA
CDR3 DNA: TGTGCCAGCAGCCCAGGGACAGGTTACGAGCAGTACTTC; CDR3 protein: CASSPGTGYEQYF; J gene: TRBJ2-7; V gene: TRBV9; D gene: TRBD1
CDR3 DNA: TGTGCCAGTCAAACTGACAGGGCCCCCTACGAGCAGTACTTC; CDR3 protein: CASQTDRAPYEQYF; J gene: TRBJ2-7; V gene: TRBV6-5; D gene: TRBD1
CDR3 DNA: TGTGCCAGCAGTTACTCATGGGCAGACACTGAAGCTTTCTTT; CDR3 protein: CASSYSWADTEAFF; J gene: TRBJ1-1; V gene: TRBV6-5; D gene: NA
CDR3 DNA: TGTGCCAGCAGAGTACCCGGGGCCTACGAGCAGTACTTC; CDR3 protein: CASRVPGAYEQYF; J gene: TRBJ2-7; V gene: TRBV6-5; D gene: NA
CDR3 DNA: TGTGCCAGCAGCTCGAGGGGGGGGCCCGCGGCGGGAGGCTACACCTTC; CDR3 protein: CASSSRGGPAAGGYTF; J gene: TRBJ1-2; V gene: TRBV11-2; D gene: NA
CDR3 DNA: TGTGCCAGCAGAGAGGACGGAGGAATGGTTGAAGCTTTCTTT; CDR3 protein: CASREDGGMVEAFF; J gene: TRBJ1-1; V gene: TRBV6-1; D gene: NA
CDR3 DNA: TGTGCCAGCAAACCACAGGGCCAGCCCCAGCATTTT; CDR3 protein: CASKPQGQPQHF; J gene: TRBJ1-5; V gene: TRBV28; D gene: NA
CDR3 DNA: TGTGCCTGGAGTGGGGTAGCGGGATTTTTCCACGAGCAGTACTTC; CDR3 protein: CAWSGVAGFFHEQYF; J gene: TRBJ2-7; V gene: TRBV30; D gene: TRBD2
CDR3 DNA: TGCGCCAGCAGCCAACGGAGGGGTATCCCTCCTGAGCAGTTCTTC; CDR3 protein: CASSQRRGIPPEQFF; J gene: TRBJ2-1; V gene: TRBV4-1; D gene: NA
CDR3 DNA: TGTGCCAGCAGCCGGTCCCTTACTGACGAGCAGTACTTC; CDR3 protein: CASSRSLTDEQYF; J gene: TRBJ2-7; V gene: TRBV6-5; D gene: NA
CDR3 DNA: TGTGCCAGCAGTTACCGAGGACTCAACTATGGCTACACCTTC; CDR3 protein: CASSYRGLNYGYTF; J gene: TRBJ1-2; V gene: TRBV6-5; D gene: NA
CDR3 DNA: TGTGCCAGCAGCGTACAGGGGGTAGGGTACGAGCAGTACTTC; CDR3 protein: CASSVQGVGYEQYF; J gene: TRBJ2-7; V gene: TRBV9; D gene: TRBD1
CDR3 DNA: TGTGCCAGCAGTCAACACAGGGCGGATGAGCAGTTCTTC; CDR3 protein: CASSQHRADEQFF; J gene: TRBJ2-1; V gene: TRBV27; D gene: NA
CDR3 DNA: TGTGCCGGGAGTGCCCGGGAAAGGGCCTTAGGTGGCTACACCTTC; CDR3 protein: CAGSARERALGGYTF; J gene: TRBJ1-2; V gene: TRBV30; D gene: NA
CDR3 DNA: TGTGCCACAAGCAAAGAGGGGACAGCGCAAGAGACCCAGTACTTC; CDR3 protein: CATSKEGTAQETQYF; J gene: TRBJ2-5; V gene: TRBV15; D gene: TRBD1
CDR3 DNA: TGTGCCAGCAGCCGCACAAGAAGCACAGATACGCAGTATTTT; CDR3 protein: CASSRTRSTDTQYF; J gene: TRBJ2-3; V gene: TRBV5-6; D gene: NA
CDR3 DNA: TGTGCCAGCAGCGAGCTTGGGTTACGGGATTCGGGCGAGCAGTACTTC; CDR3 protein: CASSELGLRDSGEQYF; J gene: TRBJ2-7; V gene: TRBV5-4; D gene: NA
CDR3 DNA: TGTGCCAGCAGTGAAGAGGTGATGGGGAGGGAGACTGAAGCTTTCTTT; CDR3 protein: CASSEEVMGRETEAFF; J gene: TRBJ1-1; V gene: TRBV25-1; D gene: NA
CDR3 DNA: TGTGCCAGCGGTCGTGGAAGCGGGCGTGACAATGAGCAGTTCTTC; CDR3 protein: CASGRGSGRDNEQFF; J gene: TRBJ2-1; V gene: TRBV4-2; D gene: NA
CDR3 DNA: TGTGCCTGGAGTTTCGCGGGGGGAGCTTTCTTT; CDR3 protein: CAWSFAGGAFF; J gene: TRBJ1-1; V gene: TRBV30; D gene: NA
CDR3 DNA: TGCGCCAGCAGCCCTGCTCGGGGTTTCAGTGAGCAGTTCTTC; CDR3 protein: CASSPARGFSEQFF; J gene: TRBJ2-1; V gene: TRBV5-1; D gene: NA
CDR3 DNA: TGTGCCAGCTCGCCCGAGGATGCGGATAATTCACCCCTCCACTTT; CDR3 protein: CASSPEDADNSPLHF; J gene: TRBJ1-6; V gene: TRBV18; D gene: NA
CDR3 DNA: TGTGCCAACCAGCGGGGGGCAAACACAGATACGCAGTATTTT; CDR3 protein: CANQRGANTDTQYF; J gene: TRBJ2-3; V gene: TRBV6-1; D gene: TRBD2
CDR3 DNA: TGTGCCAGCTCACCTCCGGCCCGGACTGGAGGCTACACCTTC; CDR3 protein: CASSPPARTGGYTF; J gene: TRBJ1-2; V gene: TRBV18; D gene: NA
CDR3 DNA: TGTGCCAGCAGAGAGACAGGGGTGGTTAACGGGGAGCTGTTTTTT; CDR3 protein: CASRETGVVNGELFF; J gene: TRBJ2-2; V gene: TRBV2; D gene: TRBD1
CDR3 DNA: TGTGCCAGCAGCTTCGGACAGTATAATTCACCCCTCCACTTT; CDR3 protein: CASSFGQYNSPLHF; J gene: TRBJ1-6; V gene: TRBV7-9; D gene: NA